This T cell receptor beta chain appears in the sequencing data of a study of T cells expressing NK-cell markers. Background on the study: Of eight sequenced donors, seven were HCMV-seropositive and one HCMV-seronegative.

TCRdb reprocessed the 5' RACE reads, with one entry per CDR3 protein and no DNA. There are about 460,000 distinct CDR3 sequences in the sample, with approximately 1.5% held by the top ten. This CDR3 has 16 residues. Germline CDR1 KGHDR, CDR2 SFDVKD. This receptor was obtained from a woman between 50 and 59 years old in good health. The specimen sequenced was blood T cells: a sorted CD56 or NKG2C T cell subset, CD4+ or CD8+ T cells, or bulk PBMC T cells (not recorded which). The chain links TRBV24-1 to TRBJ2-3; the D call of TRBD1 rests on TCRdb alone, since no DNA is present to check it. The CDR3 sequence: CATSDIPGQGLGTQYF.